Listed below are T cell receptor beta chains from one sample, sequenced in a study of vaccination and CD4 T cells after COVID-19. Their recognized antigens are unknown. TCRdb reprocessed the PCR reads via MiXCR and lists one record per CDR3 protein. The sample has 9,000 to 13,000 distinct CDR3 sequences, around 46% seen once; the top ten hold around 23%. Sequencing input: CD4+ T cells from blood, cultured in vitro. The receptors shown here come from a human donor who had recovered from COVID-19. Both conserved end residues are part of each CDR3. Fields, in order: J gene, V gene, clone size, D gene, CDR3 length, CDR3 DNA, CDR3 protein. D genes are given only for firm matches. A clone size is listed for some rows: how often the clone was seen (once, few, many), or a class if it is expanded.

TRBJ1-5,TRBV19,NA,NA,12,TGTGCCAGTAGTCACTGGGGGGAGCCCCAGCATTTT,CASSHWGEPQHF
TRBJ1-2,TRBV11-2,NA,NA,13,TGTGCCAGCAACCGGGGGGAAAACTATGGCTACACCTTC,CASNRGENYGYTF
TRBJ1-2,TRBV5-1,NA,NA,15,TGCGCCAGCAGCCCGGTAGGCAGGGCCACCTATGGCTACACCTTC,CASSPVGRATYGYTF
TRBJ2-7,TRBV19,NA,NA,14,TGTGCCAGTAGCAATGAGGGAACAGGGTACGAGCAGTACTTC,CASSNEGTGYEQYF
TRBJ1-1,TRBV15,NA,NA,17,TGTGCCACCAGCCCCCGAGGGACTCGGAGAGTGGACACTGAAGCTTTCTTT,CATSPRGTRRVDTEAFF
TRBJ1-4,TRBV19,NA,NA,16,TGTGCCAGTAAAGATGTTCGCGGGTGGAGTGGAGAAAAACTGTTTTTT,CASKDVRGWSGEKLFF
TRBJ2-7,TRBV14,NA,NA,14,TGTGCCAGCAGCCAAGGGGTGGCCTGGGGGGAGCAGTACTTC,CASSQGVAWGEQYF
TRBJ2-7,TRBV30,NA,TRBD1,14,TGTGCCTGGAGTCCTCTGGACAGGCCCTACGAGCAGTACTTC,CAWSPLDRPYEQYF
TRBJ1-2,TRBV5-4,few,NA,13,TGTGCCAGCAGCATGGGGGGGGGCTATGGCTACACCTTC,CASSMGGGYGYTF
TRBJ1-1,TRBV6-5,few,NA,21,TGTGCCAGCAGTTACTCGAAGATAGGTCGTTCGACAAACCGTATGAACACTGAAGCTTTCTTT,CASSYSKIGRSTNRMNTEAFF
TRBJ2-7,TRBV12-3/TRBV12-4,NA,TRBD2,14,TGTGCCAGCAGTTTGGGGACTAGTAACTACGAGCAGTACTTC,CASSLGTSNYEQYF
TRBJ2-3,TRBV11-2,few,NA,16,TGTGCCAGCAGCTTAGTGGGGCGACCTAGCACAGATACGCAGTATTTT,CASSLVGRPSTDTQYF
TRBJ1-2,TRBV19,NA,TRBD1,14,TGTGCCAGCGGACAGGGGGCGCGCGGACATGGCTACACCTTC,CASGQGARGHGYTF
TRBJ1-2,TRBV10-3,NA,NA,14,TGTGCCACCACAGTCGGGGGAGAGGGCTATGGCTACACCTTC,CATTVGGEGYGYTF
TRBJ1-6,TRBV2,NA,NA,12,TGTGCCAGCAGTGGAAATAATTCACCCCTCCACTTT,CASSGNNSPLHF
TRBJ2-1,TRBV19,NA,NA,17,TGTGCCAGTAGTGCCCGATTCCTCCTAGAGGTGTCGGGTGAGCAGTTCTTC,CASSARFLLEVSGEQFF
TRBJ2-3,TRBV19,few,NA,16,TGTGCCAGTAGTATAGGGGCAGGAATAATCACAGATACGCAGTATTTT,CASSIGAGIITDTQYF
TRBJ2-2,TRBV19,NA,NA,14,TGTGCCAGTACAGACAAGGTTGACCCCGGGGAGCTGTTTTTT,CASTDKVDPGELFF
TRBJ1-5,TRBV12-3/TRBV12-4,NA,TRBD1,14,TGTGCCAGCTGCCAGACAGGGAGGAGCCAGCCCCAGCATTTT,CASCQTGRSQPQHF
TRBJ1-1,TRBV27,NA,NA,13,TGTGCCAGCAGTTTGGCAGGGAGAAGGACAGCTTTCTTT,CASSLAGRRTAFF
TRBJ1-2,TRBV19,few,TRBD1,15,TGTGCCAGTACAGACAGGGCGAGATCTAACTATGGCTACACCTTC,CASTDRARSNYGYTF
TRBJ1-3,TRBV12-3/TRBV12-4,NA,NA,18,TGTGCCAGCAACTTCCGGTCCCTTCGGGGCGAAACTGGAAACACCATATATTTT,CASNFRSLRGETGNTIYF
TRBJ2-5,TRBV6-1,few,NA,13,TGTGCCAGCAGTCGCATGGGGCAGGAGACCCAGTACTTC,CASSRMGQETQYF
TRBJ2-2,TRBV9,NA,TRBD2,17,TGTGCCAGCAGTCCTAGGGTGGGCGGGGGATTCACCGGGGAGCTGTTTTTT,CASSPRVGGGFTGELFF
TRBJ1-4,TRBV27,NA,TRBD1,16,TGTGCCAGCAGTGCTAAGATCCGGGACAGGGAAGGAAAACTGTTTTTT,CASSAKIRDREGKLFF
TRBJ1-1,TRBV20-1,NA,NA,14,TGCAGTGCCTCGAAGGGGGGGACGAACACTGAAGCTTTCTTT,CSASKGGTNTEAFF
TRBJ1-6,TRBV18,NA,TRBD1,14,TGTGCCAGCTCATCCGGGACAGCTAATTCACCCCTCCACTTT,CASSSGTANSPLHF
TRBJ1-5,TRBV20-1,NA,NA,13,TGCAGTGCTCAGTCGGGGGTGGATCAGCCCCAGCATTTT,CSAQSGVDQPQHF
TRBJ1-2,TRBV30,NA,NA,14,TGTGCCTGGAGTGGGGCAGGGAATCGAAGGGCGCACACCTTC,CAWSGAGNRRAHTF
TRBJ2-5,TRBV4-3,once,NA,15,TGCGCCAGCAGCCAAGTACCGGGAAACCAAGAGACCCAGTACTTC,CASSQVPGNQETQYF
TRBJ2-3,TRBV24-1,few,NA,13,TGTGCCACCAGTGATGGCGGTACAGATACGCAGTATTTT,CATSDGGTDTQYF
TRBJ1-5,TRBV7-2,NA,NA,13,TGTGCCAGCAGCTTAAGGGGCAATCAGCCCCAGCATTTT,CASSLRGNQPQHF
TRBJ1-5,TRBV20-1,NA,TRBD1,13,TGCAGTGCTATGACAGGGCCCACTCGGCCCCAGCATTTT,CSAMTGPTRPQHF
TRBJ1-1,TRBV5-1,NA,TRBD1,15,TGCGCCAGCAGACCGGGACAGGGGGTGAACACTGAAGCTTTCTTT,CASRPGQGVNTEAFF